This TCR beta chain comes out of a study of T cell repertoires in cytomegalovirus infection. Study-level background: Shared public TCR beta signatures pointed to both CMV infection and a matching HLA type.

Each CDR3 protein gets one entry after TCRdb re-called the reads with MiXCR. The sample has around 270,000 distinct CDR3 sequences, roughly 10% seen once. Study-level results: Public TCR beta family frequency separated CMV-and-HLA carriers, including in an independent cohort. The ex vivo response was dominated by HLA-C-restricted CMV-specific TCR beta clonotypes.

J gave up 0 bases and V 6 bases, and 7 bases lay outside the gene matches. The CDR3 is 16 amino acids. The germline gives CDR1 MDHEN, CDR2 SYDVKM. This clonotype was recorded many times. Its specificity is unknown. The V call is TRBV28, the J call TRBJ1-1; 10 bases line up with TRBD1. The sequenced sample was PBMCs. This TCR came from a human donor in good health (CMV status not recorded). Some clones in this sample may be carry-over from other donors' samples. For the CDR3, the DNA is TGTGCCAGCAGATCCGGGACAGGGGCCTTGAACACTGAAGCTTTCTTT. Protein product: CASRSGTGALNTEAFF.